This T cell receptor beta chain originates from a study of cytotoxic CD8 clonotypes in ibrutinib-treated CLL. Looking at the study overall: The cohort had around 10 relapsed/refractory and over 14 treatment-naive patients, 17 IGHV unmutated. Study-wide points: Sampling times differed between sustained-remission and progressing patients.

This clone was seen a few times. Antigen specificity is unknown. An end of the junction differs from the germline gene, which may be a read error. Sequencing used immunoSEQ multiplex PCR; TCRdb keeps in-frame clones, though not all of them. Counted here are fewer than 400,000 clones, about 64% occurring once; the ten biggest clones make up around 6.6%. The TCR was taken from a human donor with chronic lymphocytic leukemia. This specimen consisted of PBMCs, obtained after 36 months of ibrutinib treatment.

CDR3 loop: CASSLTFYGYTF. The CDR3 DNA follows: TGTGCCAGCAGCCTAACATTCTATGGCTACACCTTC. The rearrangement joins TRBV7-3 to TRBJ1-2, with D uncertain. This CDR3 has 12 residues. Looked up from germline, CDR1 is SGHTA and CDR2 is FQGTGA.